One and the same sample provided the 4 T cell receptor beta chains below, sequenced in a study of monozygotic twins with inflammatory bowel disease. TCRdb processed the 5' RACE reads again and assigns one entry to each CDR3 protein, with no DNA. The specimen's table records 140,000 to 150,000 distinct CDR3 sequences. The sequencing sample was made of blood. These TCRs come from a human donor with ulcerative colitis or Crohn's disease, or a healthy co-twin of an affected twin (not recorded which).

V is TRBV7-8 and J is TRBJ2-7. From germline, CDR1 is SGHVS and CDR2 FQNEAQ. CDR3 length equals 14 residues. CDR3 loop: CASSSSDAPYEQYF.

The chain has TRBV7-2 and TRBJ2-2; TCRdb's D call of TRBD1 is untestable without DNA. CDR1 is SGHTA and CDR2 is FQGNSA in the germline V gene. The length of the CDR3 is 14 residues. Here the CDR3 reads CASRPGTTTGELFF.

This chain uses TRBV5-1 with TRBJ2-7; the TCRdb call, TRBD2, lacks DNA for checking. The CDR3 spans 18 residues. Germline CDR1 reads SGHRS; CDR2 reads YFSETQ. The CDR3 spells CASSLAGHGLAGVSEQYF. Looking up the rest from reference TRBV5-1 and TRBJ2-7 gives the full variable domain: KAGVTQTPRYLIKTRGQQVTLSCSPISGHRSVSWYQQTPGQGLQFLFEYFSETQRNKGNFPGRFSGRQFSNSRSEMNVSTLELGDSALYLCASSLAGHGLAGVSEQYFGPGTRLTVT.

The chain couples TRBV5-1 to TRBJ1-1; the TCRdb D gene call, TRBD1, has no DNA to confirm it. The germline V gene encodes CDR1 SGHRS and CDR2 YFSETQ. This CDR3 comprises 14 residues. The CDR3 sequence is CASSKEGGDTEASF.